This passage covers 17 T cell receptor beta chains from one sample sequenced in a study of cytomegalovirus exposure and HLA in healthy donors. Repertoires were generated with immunoSEQ multiplex PCR, while TCRdb's copy carries only in-frame clones and drops some. Of about 160,000 clones listed, 96% are singletons. Sequenced input: PBMCs. The receptors stem from a woman between 18 and 29 years old in good health and CMV-seronegative.

J is TRBJ2-5 and V is TRBV30; 10 nucleotides align to TRBD2. The CDR3 is made up of 16 amino acids. V lost 3 bases, J lost 2 bases, and 9 bases stayed unmatched. Germline lookup yields CDR1 GTSNPN and CDR2 SVGIG (reference sequence). The CDR3 loop reads CAWRRSGGTDQETQYF. CDR3 in DNA: TGTGCCTGGAGGCGTAGCGGGGGGACCGATCAAGAGACCCAGTACTTC. Combining the CDR3 with reference TRBV30 and TRBJ2-5 gives the whole variable domain SQTIHQWPATLVQPVGSPLSLECTVEGTSNPNLYWYRQAAGRGLQLLFYSVGIGQISSEVPQNLSASRPQDRQFILSSKKLLLSDSGFYLCAWRRSGGTDQETQYFGPGTRLLVL.

This chain connects TRBV5-1 to TRBJ2-7; 7 bases agree with TRBD2. This CDR3 has 14 amino acids. The germline V gene encodes CDR1 SGHRS and CDR2 YFSETQ. V shed 0 bases and J 6 bases; nucleotides not matched to a gene: 6. CDR3 protein: CASSLGTPGGEQYF. The CDR3, as DNA: TGCGCCAGCAGCTTGGGGACTCCGGGGGGCGAGCAGTACTTC.

This sequence joins TRBV9 and TRBJ1-6; D may be TRBD1 (6 bases). CDR3 size: 18 residues. Germline V gives CDR1 SGDLS, CDR2 YYNGEE. V was trimmed by 4 bases and J by 5 bases, leaving 22 bases between them. This CDR3 is CASSPTPGAGGHNSPLHF. CDR3 coding DNA: TGTGCCAGCAGCCCCACCCCCGGGGCTGGGGGCCATAATTCACCCCTCCACTTT.

The genes are TRBV6-4 and TRBJ1-6, with TRBD1 matching 8 bases. V dropped 6 bases and J dropped 8; count of bases not matched to a gene: 6. CDR1 MRHNA and CDR2 SNTAGT come from the germline V gene. The CDR3 runs 14 residues. This chain's CDR3 is CASRTDRDDSPLHF. DNA of the CDR3: TGTGCCAGCAGGACGGACAGGGATGATTCACCCCTCCACTTT.

V usage is TRBV12-2 and J usage is TRBJ2-7; the table gives TRBD1 as D, unverified against the DNA. TRBV12-2 is termed a pseudogene. The CDR3 is made up of 17 amino acids. The chain's CDR3 is CASRNPTDTSNKYEQYF. The CDR3 DNA is TGTGCAAGTCGCAACCCGACCGACACCTCAAACAAATACGAGCAGTACTTC.

J is TRBJ1-2 and V is TRBV29-1, with D uncertain. The germline gives CDR1 SQVTM, CDR2 ANQGSEA. Trimming removed 4 bases at V and 1 base at J, with 16 bases between. The CDR3 contains 15 residues. This chain's CDR3 is CSVVRIQSFNYGYTF. The CDR3 region has the DNA TGCAGCGTTGTGCGGATCCAATCTTTTAACTATGGCTACACCTTC. Based on the CDR3 plus reference TRBV29-1 and TRBJ1-2, the full variable domain is SAVISQKPSRDICQRGTSLTIQCQVDSQVTMMFWYRQQPGQSLTLIATANQGSEATYESGFVIDKFPISRPNLTFSTLTVSNMSPEDSSIYLCSVVRIQSFNYGYTFGSGTRLTVV.

Only a few counts were recorded for this clone. This sequence joins TRBV7-9 and TRBJ2-1; no clear D. Germline loops: CDR1 SEHNR, CDR2 FQNEAQ (reference sequence). V was clipped by 1 base and J by 4 bases, with 5 bases between them. The CDR3 length is 13 residues. In nucleotides, the CDR3 is TGTGCCAGCAGCTTAGGAGATTACAATGAGCAGTTCTTC. Translating gives CASSLGDYNEQFF.

This clone was detected a few times. This chain connects TRBV6-5 to TRBJ1-6; the D gene is possibly TRBD1 (6 bases). The ends were cut back, 1 base at V and 9 bases at J, with 10 bases in the middle. Germline-derived CDR1 and CDR2 are MNHEY and SVGAGI. The length of the CDR3 is 14 residues. CDR3 DNA: TGTGCCAGCAGTTACTTGGGGGCTGGTTCACCCCTCCACTTT. It codes for CASSYLGAGSPLHF.

The J gene is TRBJ1-3, the V gene TRBV18; D is uncertain. The V and J ends lost 2 bases and 0 bases respectively, with 14 bases between them. This CDR3 is 17 amino acids long. The V gene's germline CDR1 is KGHSH and CDR2 LQKENI. CDR3 coding DNA: TGTGCCAGCTCACCAATCCCGAGCATAAACTCTGGAAACACCATATATTTT. Protein product: CASSPIPSINSGNTIYF.

The CDR3 nucleotides are TGTGCCAGCAACCCGGGTCTTTCGACCCTCCAAGAGACCCAGTACTTC. It codes for CASNPGLSTLQETQYF. The chain carries TRBV11-1 and TRBJ2-5, with D hard to call. Looked up from germline, CDR1 is SGHAT and CDR2 is FQDESV (reference sequence). With 7 bases removed from V and 1 base from J, the gap between germline ends came to 19 bases. The CDR3 spans 16 residues.

The V call is TRBV29-1, the J call TRBJ1-2; TRBD1 might be the D (5 bases). Per germline, CDR1 SQVTM and CDR2 ANQGSEA. The CDR3 loop spans 13 amino acids. The V end lost 2 bases, the J end lost 3 bases, and 10 bases lay between the germline ends. CDR3 protein: CSVESRVDYGYTF. The CDR3, as DNA: TGCAGCGTTGAATCCAGGGTGGACTATGGCTACACCTTC.

This sequence joins TRBV9 and TRBJ1-2; no reliable D call. Trimming shortened V by 0 bases and J by 8 bases, and 11 bases separated the two germline ends. The CDR3 is 13 residues long. Looked up from germline, CDR1 is SGDLS and CDR2 is YYNGEE. This chain's CDR3 is CASSVGGGFGYTF. The CDR3 bases are TGTGCCAGCAGCGTAGGGGGAGGGTTCGGCTACACCTTC.

In this sample, this clone turned up once. The chain uses TRBV4-3 and TRBJ1-2; D is undetermined. Trimming removed 0 bases at V and 4 bases at J, with 12 bases between. Germline V gene sequence: CDR1 LGHNA, CDR2 YSLEER. CDR3 length equals 15 residues. DNA of the CDR3: TGCGCCAGCAGCCAAGATCGCGTTCCTGGCTATGGCTACACCTTC. Protein product: CASSQDRVPGYGYTF.

This chain uses TRBV27 with TRBJ1-4, with D uncertain. The germline V and J ends were trimmed by 5 bases and 4 bases, with 11 bases remaining between them. Germline CDR1 is MNHEY and CDR2 is SMNVEV (reference sequence). The length of the CDR3 is 14 residues. DNA for the CDR3: TGTGCCAGCAGTATGTTAGTTGATAATGAAAAACTGTTTTTT. Translating gives CASSMLVDNEKLFF. Full variable domain (missing parts from reference TRBV27 and TRBJ1-4): EAQVTQNPRYLITVTGKKLTVTCSQNMNHEYMSWYRQDPGLGLRQIYYSMNVEVTDKGDVPEGYKVSRKEKRNFPLILESPSPNQTSLYFCASSMLVDNEKLFFGSGTQLSVL.

The rearrangement links TRBV6-6 to TRBJ1-2; D unclear. The V gene lost 1 base and the J gene lost 5 bases, with 8 bases spanning the gap. The CDR3 runs to 13 residues. CDR1 and CDR2 (germline): MNHNY, SVGAGI (reference sequence). The CDR3: CASSYYPTYGYTF. CDR3 sequence (DNA): TGTGCCAGCAGTTACTACCCGACATATGGCTACACCTTC.

This chain connects TRBV6-5 to TRBJ2-5; 9 bases agree with TRBD2. The CDR3 has 13 residues. From germline, CDR1 is MNHEY and CDR2 SVGAGI. The V segment lost 7 bases and the J segment 6 bases; nucleotides outside the gene matches: 6. The CDR3 nucleotides are TGTGCCAGCACTAGCGGGGTCATGAAGACCCAGTACTTC. This gives the protein CASTSGVMKTQYF.

The V and J genes are TRBV6-5 and TRBJ1-4; tentatively, D is TRBD1 (5 bases). Looked up from germline, CDR1 is MNHEY and CDR2 is SVGAGI. Trimming shortened V by 5 bases and J by 7 bases, and 14 bases separated the two germline ends. CDR3 length equals 14 residues. CDR3 nucleotide sequence: TGTGCCAGCAGTCCCACGGGGGGGGGTGAAAAACTGTTTTTT. It codes for CASSPTGGGEKLFF.